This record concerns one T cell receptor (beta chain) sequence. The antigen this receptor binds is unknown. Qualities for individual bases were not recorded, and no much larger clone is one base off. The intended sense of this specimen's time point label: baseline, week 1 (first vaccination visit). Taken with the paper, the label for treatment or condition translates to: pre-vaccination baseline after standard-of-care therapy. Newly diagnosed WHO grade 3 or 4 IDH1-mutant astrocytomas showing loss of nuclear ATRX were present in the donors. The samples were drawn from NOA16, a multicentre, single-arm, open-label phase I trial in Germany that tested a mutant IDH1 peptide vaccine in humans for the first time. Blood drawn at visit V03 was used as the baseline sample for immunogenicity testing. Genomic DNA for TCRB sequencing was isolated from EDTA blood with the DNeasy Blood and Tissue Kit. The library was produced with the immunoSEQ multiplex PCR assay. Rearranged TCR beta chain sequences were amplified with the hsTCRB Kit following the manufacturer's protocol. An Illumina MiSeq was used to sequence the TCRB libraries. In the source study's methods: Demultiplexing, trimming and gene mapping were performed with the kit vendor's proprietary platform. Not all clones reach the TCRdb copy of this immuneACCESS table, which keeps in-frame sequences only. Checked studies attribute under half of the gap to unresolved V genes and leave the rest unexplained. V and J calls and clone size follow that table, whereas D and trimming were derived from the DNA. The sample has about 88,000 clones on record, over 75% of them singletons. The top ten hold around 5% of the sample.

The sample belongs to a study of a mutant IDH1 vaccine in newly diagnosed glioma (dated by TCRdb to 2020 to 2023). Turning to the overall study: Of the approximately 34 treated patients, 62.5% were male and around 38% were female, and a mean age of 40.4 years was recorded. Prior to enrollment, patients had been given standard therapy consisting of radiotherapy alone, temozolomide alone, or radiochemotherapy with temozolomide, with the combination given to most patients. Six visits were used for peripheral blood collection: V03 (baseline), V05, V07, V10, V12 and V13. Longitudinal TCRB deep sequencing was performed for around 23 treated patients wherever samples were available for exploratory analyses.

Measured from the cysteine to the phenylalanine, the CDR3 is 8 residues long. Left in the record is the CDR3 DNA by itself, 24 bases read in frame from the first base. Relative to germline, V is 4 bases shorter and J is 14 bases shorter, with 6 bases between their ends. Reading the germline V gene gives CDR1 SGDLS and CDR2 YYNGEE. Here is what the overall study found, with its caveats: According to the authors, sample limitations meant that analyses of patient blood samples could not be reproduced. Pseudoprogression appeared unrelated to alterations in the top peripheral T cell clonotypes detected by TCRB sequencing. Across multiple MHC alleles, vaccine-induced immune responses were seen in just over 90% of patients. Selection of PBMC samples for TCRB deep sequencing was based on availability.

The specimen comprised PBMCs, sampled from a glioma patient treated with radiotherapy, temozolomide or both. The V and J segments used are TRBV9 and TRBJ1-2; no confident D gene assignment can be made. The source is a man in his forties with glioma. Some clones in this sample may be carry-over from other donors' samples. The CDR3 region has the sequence CASSPRTF. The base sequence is TGTGCCAGCAGCCCAAGGACCTTC. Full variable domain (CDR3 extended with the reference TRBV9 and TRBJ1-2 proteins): DSGVTQTPKHLITATGQRVTLRCSPRSGDLSVYWYQQSLDQGLQFLIQYYNGEERAKGNILERFSAQQFPDLHSELNLSSLELGDSALYFCASSPRTFGSGTRLTVV.